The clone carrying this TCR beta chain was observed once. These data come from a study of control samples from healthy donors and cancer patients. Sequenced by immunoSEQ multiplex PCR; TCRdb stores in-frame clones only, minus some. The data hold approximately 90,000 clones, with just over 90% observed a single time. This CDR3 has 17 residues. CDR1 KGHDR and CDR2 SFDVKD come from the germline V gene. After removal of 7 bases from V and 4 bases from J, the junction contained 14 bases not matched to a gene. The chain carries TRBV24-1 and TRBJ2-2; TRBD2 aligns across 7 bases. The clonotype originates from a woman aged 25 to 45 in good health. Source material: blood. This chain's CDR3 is CATRGQGGKEGTGELFF. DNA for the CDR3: TGTGCCACCAGGGGCCAGGGAGGGAAGGAAGGCACCGGGGAGCTGTTTTTT.